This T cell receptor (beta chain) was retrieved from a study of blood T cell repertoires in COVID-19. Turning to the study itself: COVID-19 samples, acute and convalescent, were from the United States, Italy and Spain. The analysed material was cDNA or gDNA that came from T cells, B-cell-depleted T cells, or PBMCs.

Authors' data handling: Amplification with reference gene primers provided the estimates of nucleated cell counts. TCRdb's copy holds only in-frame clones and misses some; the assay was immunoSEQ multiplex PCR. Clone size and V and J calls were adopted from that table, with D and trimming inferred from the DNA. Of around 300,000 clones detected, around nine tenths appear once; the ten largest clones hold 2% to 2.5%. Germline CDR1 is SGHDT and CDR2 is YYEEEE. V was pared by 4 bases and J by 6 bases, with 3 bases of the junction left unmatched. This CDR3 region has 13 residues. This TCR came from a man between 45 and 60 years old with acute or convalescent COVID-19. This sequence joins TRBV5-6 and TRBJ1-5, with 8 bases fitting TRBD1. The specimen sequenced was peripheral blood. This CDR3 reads CASSLTGGQPQHF. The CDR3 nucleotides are TGTGCCAGCAGCCTCACAGGGGGTCAGCCCCAGCATTTT.